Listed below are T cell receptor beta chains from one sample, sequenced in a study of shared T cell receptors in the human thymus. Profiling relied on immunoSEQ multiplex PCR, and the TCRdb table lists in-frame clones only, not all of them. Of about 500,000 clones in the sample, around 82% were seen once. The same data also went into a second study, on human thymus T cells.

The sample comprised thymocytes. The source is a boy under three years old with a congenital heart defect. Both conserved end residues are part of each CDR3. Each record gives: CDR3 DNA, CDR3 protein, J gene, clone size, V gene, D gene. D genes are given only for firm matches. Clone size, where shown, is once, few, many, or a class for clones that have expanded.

CDR3 DNA: TGTGCCAGCAGTTCTCCCGGGACAGGGAGGAGATACGAGCAGTACTTC
CDR3 protein: CASSSPGTGRRYEQYF
J gene: TRBJ2-7
clone size: once
V gene: TRBV27
D gene: TRBD1

CDR3 DNA: TGTGCCAGCAGCTACCAGGGGTTAGCGGGAGCCGGCGATGAGCAGTTCTTC
CDR3 protein: CASSYQGLAGAGDEQFF
J gene: TRBJ2-1
clone size: -
V gene: TRBV28
D gene: TRBD2

CDR3 DNA: TGTGCCAGCAGTTTGGCGGCCCCGCCCTACGAGCAGTACTTC
CDR3 protein: CASSLAAPPYEQYF
J gene: TRBJ2-7
clone size: -
V gene: TRBV28
D gene: -

CDR3 DNA: TGTGCCAGCCACGACAGGGACCAGCCCCAGCATTTT
CDR3 protein: CASHDRDQPQHF
J gene: TRBJ1-5
clone size: -
V gene: TRBV19
D gene: TRBD1

CDR3 DNA: TGTGCCTGGAGTGGGACTAGCGGTCCAGATACGCAGTATTTT
CDR3 protein: CAWSGTSGPDTQYF
J gene: TRBJ2-3
clone size: -
V gene: TRBV30
D gene: TRBD2

CDR3 DNA: TGTGCCAGCAGTGAAAGCCTCGGACAGGTTGAAGCTTTCTTT
CDR3 protein: CASSESLGQVEAFF
J gene: TRBJ1-1
clone size: -
V gene: TRBV25-1
D gene: TRBD1

CDR3 DNA: TGCAGCGTTGAAGTCCGGACAGGGGGCGACTACGAGCAGTACTTC
CDR3 protein: CSVEVRTGGDYEQYF
J gene: TRBJ2-7
clone size: -
V gene: TRBV29-1
D gene: TRBD1

CDR3 DNA: TGCAGTGCCGGGGGGGGCGCGGTGCAGTACTTC
CDR3 protein: CSAGGGAVQYF
J gene: TRBJ2-5
clone size: -
V gene: TRBV20-1
D gene: TRBD2

CDR3 DNA: TGTGCCAGTTCGATAAGGACAGGGTTAACCTACGAGCAGTACTTC
CDR3 protein: CASSIRTGLTYEQYF
J gene: TRBJ2-7
clone size: -
V gene: TRBV27
D gene: TRBD1

CDR3 DNA: TGTGCCAGCAGTGAAGCGAGGAAGGGGGCTTCCGGGGCCAACGTCCTGACTTTC
CDR3 protein: CASSEARKGASGANVLTF
J gene: TRBJ2-6
clone size: -
V gene: TRBV2
D gene: TRBD1

CDR3 DNA: TGTGCCAGTAGTATAGGGGGAGGGTTTATTAGGCCCCAGCATTTT
CDR3 protein: CASSIGGGFIRPQHF
J gene: TRBJ1-5
clone size: -
V gene: TRBV19
D gene: -

CDR3 DNA: TGCAGCGTTGCAGGACACCGCTACTCCTACGAGCAGTACTTC
CDR3 protein: CSVAGHRYSYEQYF
J gene: TRBJ2-7
clone size: -
V gene: TRBV29-1
D gene: -

CDR3 DNA: TGTGCCAGCAGTTTCGGGGGACTCCCGAACACCGGGGAGCTGTTTTTT
CDR3 protein: CASSFGGLPNTGELFF
J gene: TRBJ2-2
clone size: -
V gene: TRBV27
D gene: -

CDR3 DNA: TGCGCCAGCAGCCTCAGACAGGGGAGCCCTGAAGCTTTCTTT
CDR3 protein: CASSLRQGSPEAFF
J gene: TRBJ1-1
clone size: -
V gene: TRBV4-3
D gene: TRBD1

CDR3 DNA: TGTGCCAGCAGTGAATACGAACTAGCGGTCACTAGCACAGATACGCAGTATTTT
CDR3 protein: CASSEYELAVTSTDTQYF
J gene: TRBJ2-3
clone size: few
V gene: TRBV25-1
D gene: TRBD2

CDR3 DNA: TGTGCCTGGAGCCCCGGTCTAAATCCTAATCAGCCCCAGCATTTT
CDR3 protein: CAWSPGLNPNQPQHF
J gene: TRBJ1-5
clone size: -
V gene: TRBV30
D gene: -

CDR3 DNA: TGTGCCACCCGACCGCTAGCGGGAGTCCGCACCGGGGAGCTGTTTTTT
CDR3 protein: CATRPLAGVRTGELFF
J gene: TRBJ2-2
clone size: -
V gene: TRBV28
D gene: TRBD2

CDR3 DNA: TGTGCCTGGGGACAGGGGAACACTGAAGCTTTCTTT
CDR3 protein: CAWGQGNTEAFF
J gene: TRBJ1-1
clone size: -
V gene: TRBV30
D gene: TRBD1

CDR3 DNA: TGTGCCAGCTCACTGACAGGGTCCAATGAGCAGTTCTTC
CDR3 protein: CASSLTGSNEQFF
J gene: TRBJ2-1
clone size: few
V gene: TRBV18
D gene: TRBD1

CDR3 DNA: TGCAGTGCTAGGCCTAGTGAAGCTTTCTTT
CDR3 protein: CSARPSEAFF
J gene: TRBJ1-1
clone size: -
V gene: TRBV20-1
D gene: -

CDR3 DNA: TGCAGTGCTAGCGGGAGAGCGAAGCAGTTCTTC
CDR3 protein: CSASGRAKQFF
J gene: TRBJ2-1
clone size: -
V gene: TRBV20-1
D gene: -

CDR3 DNA: TGTGCCAGCAGCCTTGGACAGGGCTATGGCTACACCTTC
CDR3 protein: CASSLGQGYGYTF
J gene: TRBJ1-2
clone size: -
V gene: TRBV2
D gene: TRBD1

CDR3 DNA: TGTGCCAGCAGCGCCTCTCGGACTGCCTCTGGAAACACCATATATTTT
CDR3 protein: CASSASRTASGNTIYF
J gene: TRBJ1-3
clone size: -
V gene: TRBV5-6
D gene: -

CDR3 DNA: TGTGCCAGCGGCACGGGCGGGACAGGGGGCCCCGGGGAGCTGTTTTTT
CDR3 protein: CASGTGGTGGPGELFF
J gene: TRBJ2-2
clone size: -
V gene: TRBV27
D gene: TRBD1